The clone carrying this T cell receptor beta chain was seen repeatedly, ten times or more. Antigen specificity is unknown. Genomic DNA served as template for TCR beta VDJ and CDR3 profiling. From the reads, TCRdb called clonotypes with MiXCR, one entry per CDR3 protein. This sample has over 150,000 distinct CDR3 sequences, with less than 60% found just once. This CDR3 spans 16 amino acids. The junction had 11 bases not matched to a gene; V was cut back by 5 bases and J by 1 base. Germline assignment: CDR1 SGHNT and CDR2 YYREEE (reference sequence). The source of the sample is a study of CD8+CD57+ T cells in acquired aplastic anemia. In the study overall: Isolated CD4+ and CD8+ cells, once sorted, yielded DNA averaging about 3.1 ug. Study results and limitations: No significant patient-versus-control difference appeared in CD8+ Simpson's diversity.

An expansion of CD8+CD57+ cells by flow cytometry had been shown in patients chosen for sequencing. The sequence came from a human donor with aplastic anemia. Sample: sorted CD4+, CD8+, or CD8+CD57+ T cells (not recorded which) from PBMCs. The V gene is TRBV5-4, the J gene TRBJ1-1, with TRBD1 matching 7 bases. The DNA for the CDR3 is TGTGCCAGCAGTTTAGACAGGGTGAAGGGGAACACTGAAGCTTTCTTT. Translated: CASSLDRVKGNTEAFF.